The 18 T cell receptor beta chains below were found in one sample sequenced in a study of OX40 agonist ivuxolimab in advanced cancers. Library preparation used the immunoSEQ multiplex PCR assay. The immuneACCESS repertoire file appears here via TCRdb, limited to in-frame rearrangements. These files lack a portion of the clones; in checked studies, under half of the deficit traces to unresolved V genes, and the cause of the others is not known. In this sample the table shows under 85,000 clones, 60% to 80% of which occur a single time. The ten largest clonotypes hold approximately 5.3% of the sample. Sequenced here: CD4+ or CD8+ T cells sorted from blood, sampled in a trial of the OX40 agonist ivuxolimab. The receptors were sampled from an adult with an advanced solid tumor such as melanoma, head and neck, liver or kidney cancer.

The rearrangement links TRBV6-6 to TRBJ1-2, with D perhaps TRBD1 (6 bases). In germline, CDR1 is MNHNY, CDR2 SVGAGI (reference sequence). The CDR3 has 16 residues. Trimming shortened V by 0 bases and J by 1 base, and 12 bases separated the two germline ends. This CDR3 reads CASSYSRGGLNYGYTF. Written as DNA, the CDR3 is TGTGCCAGCAGTTACTCGAGGGGGGGGCTTAACTATGGCTACACCTTC.

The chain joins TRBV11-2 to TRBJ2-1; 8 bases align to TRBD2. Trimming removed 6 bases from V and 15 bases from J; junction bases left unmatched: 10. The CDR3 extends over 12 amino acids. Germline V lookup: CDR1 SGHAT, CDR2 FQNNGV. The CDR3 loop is CASSVAGPPRFF. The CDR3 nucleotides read TGTGCCAGCAGTGTAGCGGGACCACCCCGGTTCTTC.

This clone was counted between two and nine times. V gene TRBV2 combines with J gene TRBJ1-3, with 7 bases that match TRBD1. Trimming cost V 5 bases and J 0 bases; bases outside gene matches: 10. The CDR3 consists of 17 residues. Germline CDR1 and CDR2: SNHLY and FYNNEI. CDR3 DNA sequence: TGTGCCAGCAGTCCATTCCTGGGACAGATCTCTGGAAACACCATATATTTT. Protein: CASSPFLGQISGNTIYF.

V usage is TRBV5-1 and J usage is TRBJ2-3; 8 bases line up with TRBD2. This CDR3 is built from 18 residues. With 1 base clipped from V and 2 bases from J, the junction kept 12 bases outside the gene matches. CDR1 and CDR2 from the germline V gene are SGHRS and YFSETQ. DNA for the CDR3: TGCGCCAGCAGCTTGTCGGGAGGGGCGAGGGCCTACACAGATACGCAGTATTTT. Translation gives CASSLSGGARAYTDTQYF.

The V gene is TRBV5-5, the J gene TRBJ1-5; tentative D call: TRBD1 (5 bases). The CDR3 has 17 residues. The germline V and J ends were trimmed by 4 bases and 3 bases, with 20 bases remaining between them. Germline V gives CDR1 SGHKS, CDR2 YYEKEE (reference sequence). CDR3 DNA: TGTGCCAGCAGCCCTGTGGGGGGGATCGTTTCCAATCAGCCCCAGCATTTT. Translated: CASSPVGGIVSNQPQHF.

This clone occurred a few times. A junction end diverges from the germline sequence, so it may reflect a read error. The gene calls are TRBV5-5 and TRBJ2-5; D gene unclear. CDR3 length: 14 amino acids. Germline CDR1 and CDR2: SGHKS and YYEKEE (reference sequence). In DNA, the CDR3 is TGTGCCAGCAGCTTGGGCTACGGAAGAGAGGCCCAGTACTTC. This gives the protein CASSLGYGREAQYF.

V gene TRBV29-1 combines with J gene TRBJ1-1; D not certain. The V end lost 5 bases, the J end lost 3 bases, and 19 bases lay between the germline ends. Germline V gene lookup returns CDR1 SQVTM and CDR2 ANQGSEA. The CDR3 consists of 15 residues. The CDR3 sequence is CSVFFGYSGDTEAFF. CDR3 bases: TGCAGCGTTTTTTTCGGGTATTCCGGCGACACTGAAGCTTTCTTT.

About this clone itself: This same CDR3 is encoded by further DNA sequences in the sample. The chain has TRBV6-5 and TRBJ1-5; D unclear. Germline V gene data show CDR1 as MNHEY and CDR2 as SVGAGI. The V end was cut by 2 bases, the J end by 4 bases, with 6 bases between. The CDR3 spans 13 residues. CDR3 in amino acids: CASSYAGNQPQHF. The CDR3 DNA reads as TGTGCCAGCAGTTACGCGGGTAATCAGCCCCAGCATTTT.

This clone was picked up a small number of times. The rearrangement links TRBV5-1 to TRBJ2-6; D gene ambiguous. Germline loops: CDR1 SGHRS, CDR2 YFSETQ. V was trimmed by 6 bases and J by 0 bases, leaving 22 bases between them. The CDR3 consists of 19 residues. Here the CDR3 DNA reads TGCGCCAGCACCATAAATGACAATTCTCTAACCTCTGGGGCCAACGTCCTGACTTTC. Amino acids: CASTINDNSLTSGANVLTF.

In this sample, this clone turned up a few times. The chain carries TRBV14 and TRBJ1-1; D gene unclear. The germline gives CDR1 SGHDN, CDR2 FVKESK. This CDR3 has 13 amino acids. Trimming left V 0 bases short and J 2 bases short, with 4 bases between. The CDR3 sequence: CASSQDANTEAFF. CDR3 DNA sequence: TGTGCCAGCAGCCAAGACGCCAACACTGAAGCTTTCTTT. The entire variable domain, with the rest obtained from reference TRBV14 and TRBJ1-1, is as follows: EAGVTQFPSHSVIEKGQTVTLRCDPISGHDNLYWYRRVMGKEIKFLLHFVKESKQDESGMPNNRFLAERTGGTYSTLKVQPAELEDSGVYFCASSQDANTEAFFGQGTRLTVV.

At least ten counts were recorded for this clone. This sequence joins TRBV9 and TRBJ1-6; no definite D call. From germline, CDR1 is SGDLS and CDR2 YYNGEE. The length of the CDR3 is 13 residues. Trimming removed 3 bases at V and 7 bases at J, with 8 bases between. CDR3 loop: CASSATGNSPLHF. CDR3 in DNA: TGTGCCAGCAGCGCTACGGGAAATTCACCCCTCCACTTT.

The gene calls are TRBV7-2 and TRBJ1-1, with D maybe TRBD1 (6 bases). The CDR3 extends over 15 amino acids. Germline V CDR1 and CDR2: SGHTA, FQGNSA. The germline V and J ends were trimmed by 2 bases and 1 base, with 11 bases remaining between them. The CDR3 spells CASSLMGATNTEAFF. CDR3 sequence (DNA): TGTGCCAGCAGCTTAATGGGGGCGACGAACACTGAAGCTTTCTTT.

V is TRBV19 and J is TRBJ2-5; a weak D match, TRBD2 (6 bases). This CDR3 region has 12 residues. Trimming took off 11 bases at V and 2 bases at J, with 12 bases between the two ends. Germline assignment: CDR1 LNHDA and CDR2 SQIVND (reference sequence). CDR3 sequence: CAPFGGQETQYF. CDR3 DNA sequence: TGTGCCCCCTTCGGAGGGCAAGAGACCCAGTACTTC.

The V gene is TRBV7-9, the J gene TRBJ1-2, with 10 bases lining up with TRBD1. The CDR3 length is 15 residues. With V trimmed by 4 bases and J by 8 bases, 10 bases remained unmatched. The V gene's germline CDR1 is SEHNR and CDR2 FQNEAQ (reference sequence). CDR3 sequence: CASSSPDRGERGYTF. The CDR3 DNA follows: TGTGCCAGCAGCTCCCCGGACAGGGGGGAGAGGGGCTACACCTTC. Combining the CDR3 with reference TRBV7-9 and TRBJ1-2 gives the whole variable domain DTGVSQNPRHKITKRGQNVTFRCDPISEHNRLYWYRQTLGQGPEFLTYFQNEAQLEKSRLLSDRFSAERPKGSFSTLEIQRTEQGDSAMYLCASSSPDRGERGYTFGSGTRLTVV.

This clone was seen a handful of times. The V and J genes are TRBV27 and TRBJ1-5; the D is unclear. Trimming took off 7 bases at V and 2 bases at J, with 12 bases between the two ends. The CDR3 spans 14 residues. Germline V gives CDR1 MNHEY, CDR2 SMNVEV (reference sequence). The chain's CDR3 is CASKRAGGNQPQHF. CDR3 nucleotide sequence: TGTGCCAGCAAAAGGGCCGGGGGCAATCAGCCCCAGCATTTT.

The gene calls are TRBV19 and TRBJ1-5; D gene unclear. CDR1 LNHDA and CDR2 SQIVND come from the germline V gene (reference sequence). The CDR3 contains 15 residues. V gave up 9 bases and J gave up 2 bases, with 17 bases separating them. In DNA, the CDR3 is TGTGCCAGGGCTGATTTTTGCGCGGGCAATCAGCCCCAGCATTTT. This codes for CARADFCAGNQPQHF. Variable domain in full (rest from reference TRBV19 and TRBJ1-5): DGGITQSPKYLFRKEGQNVTLSCEQNLNHDAMYWYRQDPGQGLRLIYYSQIVNDFQKGDIAEGYSVSREKKESFPLTVTSAQKNPTAFYLCARADFCAGNQPQHFGDGTRLSIL.

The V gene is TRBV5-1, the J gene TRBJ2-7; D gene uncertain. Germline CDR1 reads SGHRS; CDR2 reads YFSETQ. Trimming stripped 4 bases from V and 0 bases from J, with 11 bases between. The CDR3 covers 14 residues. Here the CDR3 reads CASSLQPGSYEQYF. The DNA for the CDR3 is TGCGCCAGCAGCCTGCAGCCGGGCTCCTACGAGCAGTACTTC. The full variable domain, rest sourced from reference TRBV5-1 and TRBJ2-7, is KAGVTQTPRYLIKTRGQQVTLSCSPISGHRSVSWYQQTPGQGLQFLFEYFSETQRNKGNFPGRFSGRQFSNSRSEMNVSTLELGDSALYLCASSLQPGSYEQYFGPGTRLTVT.

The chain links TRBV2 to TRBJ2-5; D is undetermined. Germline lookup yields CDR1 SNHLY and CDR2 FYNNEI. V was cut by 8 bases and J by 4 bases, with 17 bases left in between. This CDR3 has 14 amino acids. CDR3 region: CASLNMGRGETQYF. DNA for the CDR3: TGTGCCAGCCTCAACATGGGCCGCGGAGAGACCCAGTACTTC.